What follows are 24 T cell receptor beta chains derived from one specimen sequenced in a study of blood T cell repertoires in COVID-19. Sequencing was performed with immunoSEQ multiplex PCR; in TCRdb, only in-frame clones are kept and a portion is missing. The table has 95,000 to 150,000 clones, about 79% seen once. The sample comprised peripheral blood. These receptors originate from a woman in her 70s with acute or convalescent COVID-19.

The V gene is TRBV5-6, the J gene TRBJ2-4; the D gene is possibly TRBD2 (6 bases). The CDR3 loop spans 13 amino acids. Per germline, CDR1 SGHDT and CDR2 YYEEEE. The V and J ends lost 6 bases and 7 bases respectively, with 14 bases between them. The CDR3: CASNTGLENIQYF. In DNA form, the CDR3 reads TGTGCCAGCAACACGGGACTGGAGAACATTCAGTACTTC.

The chain carries TRBV5-4 and TRBJ2-2; TRBD1 aligns across 8 bases. V shed 0 bases and J 4 bases; nucleotides not matched to a gene: 5. Germline CDR1 reads SGHNT; CDR2 reads YYREEE (reference sequence). The CDR3 spans 16 residues. Here the CDR3 DNA reads TGTGCCAGCAGCTTGGTCAGGGGGCTTGGCACCGGGGAGCTGTTTTTT. The encoded protein is CASSLVRGLGTGELFF. The whole variable domain, filled in from reference TRBV5-4 and TRBJ2-2, reads ETGVTQSPTHLIKTRGQQVTLRCSSQSGHNTVSWYQQALGQGPQFIFQYYREEENGRGNFPPRFSGLQFPNYSSELNVNALELDDSALYLCASSLVRGLGTGELFFGEGSRLTVL.

The chain recombines TRBV5-1 with TRBJ1-2; 7 positions agree with TRBD1. Germline V gene lookup returns CDR1 SGHRS and CDR2 YFSETQ. The V and J ends lost 2 bases and 1 base, in that order; junction bases with no gene match: 2. This CDR3 region has 14 residues. The CDR3 nucleotides read TGCGCCAGCAGCTTCCCAGGGGGTAACTATGGCTACACCTTC. Its translation: CASSFPGGNYGYTF.

The V call is TRBV5-1, the J call TRBJ2-1, with a possible D match to TRBD2 (5 bases). The CDR3 is 13 residues long. Germline values: CDR1 SGHRS, CDR2 YFSETQ. The V and J ends lost 7 bases and 5 bases respectively, with 13 bases between them. The CDR3 coding sequence is TGCGCCAGCTCCAGGACTCCGGACAATGAGCAGTTCTTC. It encodes CASSRTPDNEQFF.

The gene calls are TRBV19 and TRBJ2-3, with TRBD2 identical over 8 bases. The CDR3 covers 14 residues. Germline assignment: CDR1 LNHDA and CDR2 SQIVND (reference sequence). The J segment lost 2 bases and the V segment lost 5 bases, leaving 3 bases of the junction unmatched. CDR3 sequence reads: CASSLAGLTDTQYF. In nucleotides, the CDR3 is TGTGCCAGTAGTTTAGCGGGACTCACAGATACGCAGTATTTT.

The rearrangement joins TRBV7-2 to TRBJ2-2; 7 bases map to TRBD1. V gave up 5 bases and J gave up 7 bases; unmatched junction bases: 10. The CDR3 contains 15 residues. CDR1 is SGHTA and CDR2 is FQGNSA in the germline V gene. The CDR3 DNA is TGTGCCAGCAGCCCGCACCTACAGGGGATCGGGGAGCTGTTTTTT. It codes for CASSPHLQGIGELFF.

The chain is built from TRBV4-3 and TRBJ1-1; possibly TRBD1 for D (5 bases). Trimming pared 1 base from V and 3 bases from J, leaving 12 bases between. CDR1 and CDR2 (germline): LGHNA, YSLEER. The CDR3 covers 15 residues. CDR3 DNA sequence: TGCGCCAGCAGCCAAGGGACACGGAGCCACACTGAAGCTTTCTTT. This translates into CASSQGTRSHTEAFF.

The gene calls are TRBV4-3 and TRBJ2-5, with 7 bases fitting TRBD1. CDR3 length: 15 residues. Germline CDR1 reads LGHNA; CDR2 reads YSLEER. After removal of 4 bases from V and 1 base from J, the junction contained 6 bases not matched to a gene. The CDR3, as DNA: TGCGCCAGCAGCCTACGACAGGGTCCCCAAGAGACCCAGTACTTC. It encodes CASSLRQGPQETQYF.

This chain uses TRBV19 with TRBJ2-5; 7 bases line up with TRBD1. CDR1 and CDR2 from the germline V gene are LNHDA and SQIVND (reference sequence). With V trimmed by 5 bases and J by 1 base, 10 bases remained unmatched. CDR3 length: 16 amino acids. DNA of the CDR3: TGTGCCAGTAGTGCTACCGGGACAGCCTTCCAAGAGACCCAGTACTTC. This gives the protein CASSATGTAFQETQYF. Variable domain in full (rest from reference TRBV19 and TRBJ2-5): DGGITQSPKYLFRKEGQNVTLSCEQNLNHDAMYWYRQDPGQGLRLIYYSQIVNDFQKGDIAEGYSVSREKKESFPLTVTSAQKNPTAFYLCASSATGTAFQETQYFGPGTRLLVL.

The J gene is TRBJ1-4, the V gene TRBV27; tentatively, D is TRBD1 (5 bases). The CDR3 has 16 residues. V was pared by 6 bases and J by 8 bases, with 22 bases between. Per germline, CDR1 MNHEY and CDR2 SMNVEV (reference sequence). CDR3 DNA sequence: TGTGCCAGCAGCTTAAAAATTCAGGGAGGAAAGGAAAAACTGTTTTTT. Translating it yields CASSLKIQGGKEKLFF.

V is TRBV2 and J is TRBJ1-1, with a weak D call TRBD1 (6 bases). Per germline, CDR1 SNHLY and CDR2 FYNNEI. This CDR3 spans 14 amino acids. With 6 bases removed from V and 1 base from J, the gap between germline ends came to 12 bases. The CDR3 here is CASRGLQGNTEAFF. CDR3 nucleotides: TGTGCCAGCAGGGGTTTACAGGGGAACACTGAAGCTTTCTTT.

The chain recombines TRBV18 with TRBJ1-1; possible D gene TRBD1, 6 bases. CDR3 length equals 15 residues. The V and J ends lost 3 bases and 0 bases respectively, with 11 bases between them. Germline CDR1 KGHSH, CDR2 LQKENI. The CDR3 region is CASSPEAGVNTEAFF. The CDR3 nucleotides are TGTGCCAGCTCACCGGAGGCAGGGGTGAACACTGAAGCTTTCTTT.

The chain combines TRBV6-2 or TRBV6-3 with TRBJ2-2; 9 bases line up with TRBD1. Trimming cost V 2 bases and J 0 bases; bases outside gene matches: 10. CDR1 MNHEY and CDR2 SVGEGT come from the germline V gene. There are 19 residues in the CDR3. The CDR3: CASSYTGQGTRANTGELFF. CDR3 nucleotide sequence: TGTGCCAGCAGTTACACGGGACAGGGAACCCGTGCGAACACCGGGGAGCTGTTTTTT.

The chain joins TRBV21-1 to TRBJ2-5; the table assigns TRBD2, which was not confirmed against the DNA. TRBV21-1 is a pseudogene. The length of the CDR3 is 15 residues. In DNA form, the CDR3 reads TGTGCCAGCAGCAAAGCGGGGACGGGGGAAGAGACCCAGTACTTC. It specifies CASSKAGTGEETQYF.

The chain joins TRBV6-2 or TRBV6-3 to TRBJ1-1; possible D gene TRBD1, 6 bases. The CDR3 covers 14 residues. CDR1 MNHEY and CDR2 SVGEGT come from the germline V gene. With 4 bases removed from V and 0 bases from J, the gap between germline ends came to 9 bases. DNA of the CDR3: TGTGCCAGCAGTTCACAGGGCATGAACACTGAAGCTTTCTTT. Translation gives CASSSQGMNTEAFF.

The genes are TRBV10-3 and TRBJ2-5, with TRBD2 matching 14 bases. The V segment lost 4 bases and the J segment 2 bases; nucleotides outside the gene matches: 6. Looked up from germline, CDR1 is ENHRY and CDR2 is SYGVKD. This CDR3 is built from 17 residues. The CDR3 is CAISVGLAGVIQETQYF. The CDR3 nucleotides read TGTGCCATCAGTGTGGGACTAGCGGGGGTCATACAAGAGACCCAGTACTTC.

This clone has just one count. The chain employs TRBV30 and TRBJ2-7; tentative D call: TRBD1 (6 bases). The CDR3 covers 14 residues. Germline V lookup: CDR1 GTSNPN, CDR2 SVGIG (reference sequence). V lost 8 bases and J lost 6, with 23 bases in between. The CDR3 DNA sequence: TGTGCCCATGACCGGGACACCCAGACCGGCGAGCAGTACTTC. Protein: CAHDRDTQTGEQYF.

The J gene is TRBJ1-3, the V gene TRBV6-6; the D is unclear. Germline CDR1 reads MNHNY; CDR2 reads SVGAGI (reference sequence). The CDR3 totals 15 residues. Deletions cut 6 bases from V and 0 bases from J, with 12 bases between. The CDR3 region is CASRDLGSSGNTIYF. The DNA of the CDR3 is TGTGCCAGCAGAGACCTAGGGAGCTCTGGAAACACCATATATTTT.

J is TRBJ1-1 and V is TRBV19, with a possible D match to TRBD1 (5 bases). CDR3 size: 15 residues. Per germline, CDR1 LNHDA and CDR2 SQIVND (reference sequence). Trimming removed 4 bases from V and 0 bases from J, with 12 bases in between. CDR3 sequence: CASSTDSTMNTEAFF. DNA of the CDR3: TGTGCCAGTAGTACCGACAGTACCATGAACACTGAAGCTTTCTTT.

This sequence joins TRBV15 and TRBJ1-5; TRBD1 might be the D (5 bases). This CDR3 region has 13 residues. Trimming took 2 bases from V and 9 from J, leaving 11 bases between them. Per the germline V gene, CDR1 is LNHNV and CDR2 is YYDKDF (reference sequence). The CDR3 coding sequence is TGTGCCACCAGCAGATTGGGGGGAGGGCCCCAGCATTTT. It yields the protein CATSRLGGGPQHF.

CDR3 sequence (DNA): TGTGCCAGCAGTTACGCAACAGGGGACAACTATGGCTACACCTTC. Translating gives CASSYATGDNYGYTF. The chain uses TRBV6-6 and TRBJ1-2; TRBD1 matches 7 bases. The CDR3 is 15 residues long. Germline V CDR1 and CDR2: MNHNY, SVGAGI (reference sequence). V gave up 2 bases and J gave up 2 bases; unmatched junction bases: 5.

The chain has TRBV4-2 and TRBJ1-3, with TRBD1 matching over 7 bases. The CDR3 consists of 17 residues. Germline CDR1 reads LGHNA; CDR2 reads YNFKEQ. Germline trimming cut 4 bases from V and 4 bases from J; bases unmatched to any gene: 13. Written as DNA, the CDR3 is TGTGCCAGCAGCCTTGGCAGTACAGGGGAAAAAGGAAACACCATATATTTT. It codes for CASSLGSTGEKGNTIYF.

V gene TRBV7-2 combines with J gene TRBJ1-1; D gene ambiguous. CDR1 and CDR2 (germline): SGHTA, FQGNSA. With 1 base removed from V and 0 bases from J, the gap between germline ends came to 9 bases. This CDR3 contains 15 residues. In nucleotides, the CDR3 is TGTGCCAGCAGCTTAGTGTGGCAGGTGAACACTGAAGCTTTCTTT. It encodes CASSLVWQVNTEAFF.

The chain combines TRBV7-8 with TRBJ2-3; D is undetermined. V lost 5 bases and J lost 6, with 9 bases in between. The CDR3 extends over 12 amino acids. Germline CDR1 is SGHVS and CDR2 is FQNEAQ. CDR3 nucleotide sequence: TGTGCCAGCAGCCGTAATCAGGATACGCAGTATTTT. It codes for CASSRNQDTQYF.